Below are 17 T cell receptor beta chains sequenced from a single sample in a study of memory CD4+ T cells and cytomegalovirus serostatus. Single viable CD3+CD4+CD8-CD45RO+ cells were sorted as the memory CD4+ T cells. Produced via immunoSEQ multiplex PCR; TCRdb's table is partial and in-frame only. This table has 84,000 or so clones, approximately 80% appearing once. Sequenced: memory CD4+ T cells from blood. The receptor source for this set is an adult in good health and CMV-seronegative.

The J gene is TRBJ1-2, the V gene TRBV5-1; the D is unclear. The ends were cut back, 8 bases at V and 0 bases at J, with 17 bases in the middle. This CDR3 comprises 15 residues. Per the germline V gene, CDR1 is SGHRS and CDR2 is YFSETQ. CDR3 bases: TGCGCCAGTGGGTTATATATTAGAACTAACTATGGCTACACCTTC. It specifies CASGLYIRTNYGYTF.

This clone has more than one count but fewer than ten. The V call is TRBV18, the J call TRBJ2-7; 9 bases are shared with TRBD1. With 2 bases clipped from V and 2 bases from J, the junction kept 4 bases outside the gene matches. Germline CDR1 is KGHSH and CDR2 is LQKENI. CDR3 size: 15 residues. The CDR3 bases are TGTGCCAGCTCACCAGACCGGGACAGGGCCTACGAGCAGTACTTC. Residues: CASSPDRDRAYEQYF.

The chain combines TRBV19 with TRBJ2-6; D gene unclear. The V and J ends lost 3 bases and 0 bases respectively, with 18 bases between them. The CDR3 contains 19 residues. Per the germline V gene, CDR1 is LNHDA and CDR2 is SQIVND (reference sequence). The CDR3 protein is CASSITEFAPSSGANVLTF. CDR3 DNA: TGTGCCAGTAGTATTACCGAGTTCGCCCCGAGCTCTGGGGCCAACGTCCTGACTTTC.

This sequence joins TRBV7-3 and TRBJ1-6; no firm D call. Trimming pared 5 bases from V and 3 bases from J, leaving 11 bases between. The V gene's germline CDR1 is SGHTA and CDR2 FQGTGA. The CDR3 runs to 15 residues. The DNA for the CDR3 is TGTGCCAGCAGCCCTGATGCAAGCTATAATTCACCCCTCCACTTT. It is translated as CASSPDASYNSPLHF.

This clone was observed a few times. The chain employs TRBV28 and TRBJ1-2; the D is unclear. The CDR3 is 13 residues long. CDR1 and CDR2 (germline): MDHEN, SYDVKM. Trimming took off 6 bases at V and 6 bases at J, with 14 bases between the two ends. The CDR3 sequence: CASRGRWNDGYTF. Written as DNA, the CDR3 is TGTGCCAGCAGGGGCAGATGGAACGATGGCTACACCTTC.

The rearrangement uses TRBV19 and TRBJ1-6, with D possibly matching TRBD1 (5 bases). Trimming cost V 6 bases and J 7 bases, with 16 bases left between them. The CDR3 contains 15 residues. Per germline, CDR1 LNHDA and CDR2 SQIVND (reference sequence). Here the CDR3 reads CASRGGQRDNSPLHF. The CDR3 DNA reads TGTGCCAGTAGGGGAGGACAACGTGACAATTCACCCCTCCACTTT.

This chain uses TRBV9 with TRBJ2-1, with 9 bases lining up with TRBD2. V lost 0 bases and J lost 3; bases outside the gene matches: 7. Germline assignment: CDR1 SGDLS and CDR2 YYNGEE. The length of the CDR3 is 17 residues. CDR3 sequence: CASSVAGGGGVYNEQFF. The CDR3 nucleotides are TGTGCCAGCAGCGTAGCTGGAGGCGGGGGGGTCTACAATGAGCAGTTCTTC.

The chain employs TRBV5-8 and TRBJ2-1; D uncertain. The CDR3 has 15 amino acids. Trimming cost V 3 bases and J 0 bases, with 10 bases left between them. Germline assignment: CDR1 SGHTS and CDR2 YDEGEE. CDR3 residues: CASSYAASSYNEQFF. CDR3 nucleotide sequence: TGTGCCAGCAGCTATGCAGCGAGCTCCTACAATGAGCAGTTCTTC.

This sequence joins TRBV10-3 and TRBJ1-2, with a weak D call TRBD1 (6 bases). CDR1 and CDR2 from the germline V gene are ENHRY and SYGVKD. The ends were cut back, 10 bases at V and 4 bases at J, with 16 bases in the middle. This CDR3 comprises 13 residues. For the CDR3, the DNA is TGTGCCAACACAGGGTCGCTCTTCTATGGCTACACCTTC. It encodes CANTGSLFYGYTF.

The chain links TRBV5-1 to TRBJ1-1; D perhaps matches TRBD1 (6 bases). Germline CDR1 SGHRS, CDR2 YFSETQ. Trimming left V 7 bases short and J 0 bases short, with 10 bases between. This CDR3 is built from 13 residues. The CDR3 reads CASHTGMNTEAFF. The CDR3 nucleotides read TGCGCCAGCCATACAGGGATGAACACTGAAGCTTTCTTT.

This clone has only a few counts. This chain uses TRBV6-6 with TRBJ2-4, with TRBD1 matching 7 bases. Trimming took 5 bases from V and 11 from J; bases not matched to a gene: 6. Germline CDR1 is MNHNY and CDR2 is SVGAGI (reference sequence). The CDR3 spans 12 residues. The CDR3 spells CASSPDRSLQYF. CDR3 nucleotide sequence: TGTGCCAGCAGTCCGGACAGGAGCCTTCAGTACTTC.

The chain joins TRBV4-2 to TRBJ2-1; 9 bases line up with TRBD2. CDR1 and CDR2 from the germline V gene are LGHNA and YNFKEQ. The length of the CDR3 is 18 residues. Trimming at V came to 1 base and at J to 1 base, leaving 8 bases not matched to a gene. CDR3 nucleotides: TGTGCCAGCAGCCAAGCCACCTCTAGCGGGATATCCTACAATGAGCAGTTCTTC. This codes for CASSQATSSGISYNEQFF.

The chain has TRBV18 and TRBJ1-1, with no clear D. CDR3 size: 13 residues. Looked up from germline, CDR1 is KGHSH and CDR2 is LQKENI. Trimming removed 2 bases from V and 7 bases from J, with 11 bases in between. CDR3 in DNA: TGTGCCAGCTCACCAAATACGAATATTGAAGCTTTCTTT. This sequence encodes CASSPNTNIEAFF.

This chain links TRBV7-9 with TRBJ1-5; D remains unclear. The CDR3 extends over 12 amino acids. Trimming took 1 base from V and 5 from J, leaving 3 bases between them. The germline V gene has CDR1 SEHNR and CDR2 FQNEAQ (reference sequence). CDR3 sequence (DNA): TGTGCCAGCAGCTTAGGGGATCAGCCCCAGCATTTT. This gives the protein CASSLGDQPQHF.

This chain connects TRBV6-5 to TRBJ1-4; a possible D gene is TRBD1 (6 bases). This CDR3 region has 14 residues. CDR1 and CDR2 (germline): MNHEY, SVGAGI. The V and J ends lost 6 bases and 4 bases respectively, with 12 bases between them. CDR3 region: CASRQGSVNEKLFF. CDR3 nucleotide sequence: TGTGCCAGCAGGCAGGGGTCAGTTAATGAAAAACTGTTTTTT.

This chain links TRBV5-6 with TRBJ2-7; D is perhaps TRBD2 (7 bases). This CDR3 has 14 residues. The germline V and J ends were trimmed by 5 bases and 4 bases, with 16 bases remaining between them. The germline V gene has CDR1 SGHDT and CDR2 YYEEEE. The CDR3 loop is CASRIGGGGYEQYF. CDR3 DNA sequence: TGTGCCAGCAGAATTGGGGGCGGGGGATACGAGCAGTACTTC.

This rearrangement joins TRBV30 to TRBJ2-3; D is undetermined. Germline V CDR1 and CDR2: GTSNPN, SVGIG (reference sequence). Trimming removed 4 bases at V and 4 bases at J, with 6 bases between. This CDR3 region has 11 residues. The CDR3 region has the DNA TGTGCCTGGACCCCAGCAGATACGCAGTATTTT. This translates into CAWTPADTQYF.